This T cell receptor (beta chain) was sequenced in a study of blood T cell repertoires in COVID-19. The overall study: Sample material is recorded as cDNA or gDNA derived from T cells, B-cell-depleted T cells, or PBMCs.

This CDR3 contains 14 residues. The germline gives CDR1 SGHRS, CDR2 YFSETQ. Trimming removed 0 bases from V and 4 bases from J, with 10 bases in between. Original data processing: Reference gene primer amplification gave estimated nucleated cell counts. Here immunoSEQ multiplex PCR was the method, and the copy in TCRdb shows in-frame clones only, minus some. V and J calls and clone size are copied from that table; D and trimming were computed from the DNA. The sample records around 300,000 clones, roughly 90% being singletons. This receptor was identified in a woman between 25 and 40 years old with COVID-19, enrolled during active disease. The rearrangement joins TRBV5-1 to TRBJ1-1; no clear D gene. The sequenced sample was peripheral blood. The CDR3: CASSLAQVGTEAFF. The CDR3 DNA follows: TGCGCCAGCAGCTTGGCTCAGGTGGGCACTGAAGCTTTCTTT.